The next 13 T cell receptor beta chains were all read from a single sample in a study of PD-1 blockade in classical Hodgkin lymphoma. Generated by immunoSEQ multiplex PCR, the TCRdb table keeps only in-frame clones and is missing some. The data show fewer than 55,000 clones, around nine tenths seen once. Each patient experienced a relapse that followed autologous stem cell transplantation, and brentuximab vedotin exposure varied. Source: peripheral blood mononuclear cells (PBMCs), taken at baseline. Source of these receptors: a human donor with classical Hodgkin lymphoma.

V gene TRBV27 combines with J gene TRBJ2-1; 7 nucleotides align to TRBD1. The V and J ends lost 3 bases and 0 bases, in that order; junction bases with no gene match: 2. This CDR3 has 15 residues. Looked up from germline, CDR1 is MNHEY and CDR2 is SMNVEV (reference sequence). The CDR3 is CASSLDRTSYNEQFF. CDR3 DNA sequence: TGTGCCAGCAGTTTGGACAGGACCTCCTACAATGAGCAGTTCTTC.

The chain is built from TRBV4-2 and TRBJ2-1, with D perhaps matching TRBD1 (6 bases). V lost 2 bases, J lost 5 bases, and 13 bases lay in between. The CDR3 spans 15 residues. The germline CDR1 and CDR2 sequences are LGHNA and YNFKEQ. CDR3 nucleotide sequence: TGTGCCAGCAGCCAAATAGGTCAGGGGAACAATGAGCAGTTCTTC. Amino acid sequence: CASSQIGQGNNEQFF.

This chain connects TRBV28 to TRBJ2-7; TRBD1 might be the D (5 bases). Looked up from germline, CDR1 is MDHEN and CDR2 is SYDVKM. Trimming left V 4 bases short and J 4 bases short, with 20 bases between. The CDR3 extends over 16 amino acids. The CDR3 bases are TGTGCCAGCAGTTCGCAACAGGCCCGAAGAAGATACGAGCAGTACTTC. Its protein is CASSSQQARRRYEQYF.

This chain links TRBV7-9 with TRBJ2-3; D is unclear. This CDR3 has 15 amino acids. Germline V gene sequence: CDR1 SEHNR, CDR2 FQNEAQ (reference sequence). The V end lost 2 bases, the J end lost 0 bases, and 9 bases lay between the germline ends. CDR3 residues: CASSLLVTSTDTQYF. The CDR3 DNA reads TGTGCCAGCAGCTTATTGGTGACTAGCACAGATACGCAGTATTTT.

A single count supports this clone. The chain carries TRBV5-6 and TRBJ1-1; no definite D call. Germline CDR1 is SGHDT and CDR2 is YYEEEE. The CDR3 runs 15 residues. Trimming stripped 0 bases from V and 0 bases from J, with 9 bases between. CDR3 DNA: TGTGCCAGCAGCTTGGGATTCGGTATGAACACTGAAGCTTTCTTT. The encoded protein is CASSLGFGMNTEAFF. Based on the CDR3 plus reference TRBV5-6 and TRBJ1-1, the full variable domain is DAGVTQSPTHLIKTRGQQVTLRCSPKSGHDTVSWYQQALGQGPQFIFQYYEEEERQRGNFPDRFSGHQFPNYSSELNVNALLLGDSALYLCASSLGFGMNTEAFFGQGTRLTVV.

The J gene is TRBJ2-6, the V gene TRBV5-4; possibly TRBD2 for D (6 bases). V dropped 0 bases and J dropped 1 base, with 14 bases sitting between them. This CDR3 comprises 18 residues. Germline CDR1 reads SGHNT; CDR2 reads YYREEE (reference sequence). In nucleotides, the CDR3 is TGTGCCAGCAGCTTGGAGTTGGAGGGGCATTCTGGGGCCAACGTCCTGACTTTC. Encoded protein: CASSLELEGHSGANVLTF.

This chain links TRBV6-1 with TRBJ1-5, with 11 bases matching TRBD1. V lost 5 bases and J lost 3; bases outside the gene matches: 3. The length of the CDR3 is 15 residues. Germline CDR1 and CDR2: MNHNS and SASEGT. CDR3 in amino acids: CASSWTGGYNQPQHF. The CDR3 region has the DNA TGTGCCAGCAGTTGGACAGGGGGCTACAATCAGCCCCAGCATTTT.

In this sample, this clone turned up a few times. This chain links TRBV6-5 with TRBJ1-2; TRBD1 aligns across 7 bases. Germline trimming cut 5 bases from V and 7 bases from J; bases unmatched to any gene: 10. This CDR3 is built from 14 residues. The V gene's germline CDR1 is MNHEY and CDR2 SVGAGI. The CDR3 nucleotides are TGTGCCAGCAGTCTCAGACAGGGATTGGGTGGCTACACCTTC. Its translation: CASSLRQGLGGYTF.

This chain connects TRBV19 to TRBJ2-3; no definite D call. V was trimmed by 4 bases and J by 3 bases, leaving 11 bases between them. The germline V gene encodes CDR1 LNHDA and CDR2 SQIVND (reference sequence). The CDR3 loop spans 14 amino acids. CDR3 sequence (DNA): TGTGCCAGTAGTACAGGTCCTTGGACAGATACGCAGTATTTT. The encoded protein is CASSTGPWTDTQYF.

The genes are TRBV14 and TRBJ2-7; perhaps D is TRBD1 or TRBD2 (6 bases each). V gave up 4 bases and J gave up 3 bases, with 10 bases separating them. This CDR3 region has 13 residues. The germline V gene has CDR1 SGHDN and CDR2 FVKESK. CDR3 residues: CASSRGTRYEQYF. The CDR3 DNA follows: TGTGCCAGCAGCCGCGGGACACGCTACGAGCAGTACTTC.

The V and J genes are TRBV25-1 and TRBJ2-3, with a tentative D call TRBD2 (7 bases). The V end was cut by 4 bases, the J end by 0 bases, with 11 bases between. There are 15 residues in the CDR3. The germline V gene encodes CDR1 MGHDK and CDR2 SYGVNS. The CDR3: CASSGRGPSTDTQYF. The CDR3 nucleotides are TGTGCCAGCAGTGGGCGGGGGCCTAGCACAGATACGCAGTATTTT.

The rearrangement joins TRBV2 to TRBJ2-1; D gene ambiguous. This CDR3 contains 13 residues. Germline-derived CDR1 and CDR2 are SNHLY and FYNNEI. Trimming cost V 7 bases and J 8 bases, with 15 bases left between them. The CDR3 region is CASTVTPVDEQFF. The CDR3 nucleotides read TGTGCCAGCACAGTCACTCCCGTGGATGAGCAGTTCTTC.

The chain links TRBV5-1 to TRBJ2-1, with TRBD1 matching over 8 bases. The germline gives CDR1 SGHRS, CDR2 YFSETQ. CDR3 length equals 15 residues. V dropped 3 bases and J dropped 5; count of bases not matched to a gene: 7. CDR3 nucleotide sequence: TGCGCCAGCAGCTCGGACAGGGAAAGGGACAATGAGCAGTTCTTC. It translates to CASSSDRERDNEQFF. Looking up the rest from reference TRBV5-1 and TRBJ2-1 gives the full variable domain: KAGVTQTPRYLIKTRGQQVTLSCSPISGHRSVSWYQQTPGQGLQFLFEYFSETQRNKGNFPGRFSGRQFSNSRSEMNVSTLELGDSALYLCASSSDRERDNEQFFGPGTRLTVL.